A single sample gave rise to the 21 T cell receptor beta chains below, sequenced in a study of T cells after yellow fever vaccination. TCRdb recomputed calls from the 5' RACE reads with MiXCR, one row per CDR3 protein. The data show about 350,000 distinct CDR3 sequences, roughly an eighth seen once. The source material was CD4+ T cells sorted from PBMCs, sampled 15 days after the yellow fever booster vaccination. The receptors come from a young man who received the YFV17D yellow fever vaccine.

The table lists this clonotype with many counts. The CDR3 DNA is TGCAGTGCTCCTCGACAGGGGGCGATTACTGAAGCTTTCTTT. Translating it yields CSAPRQGAITEAFF. The chain recombines TRBV20-1 with TRBJ1-1, with TRBD1 identical over 10 bases. Germline loops: CDR1 DFQATT, CDR2 SNEGSKA (reference sequence). V gave up 5 bases and J gave up 5 bases; unmatched junction bases: 8. The CDR3 has 14 residues.

This chain joins TRBV20-1 and TRBJ1-1; D ambiguous. This CDR3 contains 12 residues. Between the trimmed V and J ends, which lost 3 bases and 0 bases, there was a span of 5 bases. Germline CDR1 DFQATT, CDR2 SNEGSKA (reference sequence). The CDR3 region has the DNA TGCAGTGCTAGGCGGATGAACACTGAAGCTTTCTTT. Its protein is CSARRMNTEAFF.

This clonotype has a handful of counts. The chain has TRBV7-9 and TRBJ2-7, with D possibly matching TRBD2 (5 bases). The CDR3 contains 12 residues. The V end was cut by 3 bases, the J end by 2 bases, with 5 bases between. Germline V lookup: CDR1 SEHNR, CDR2 FQNEAQ (reference sequence). The CDR3 loop reads CASSLGAYEQYV. In DNA, the CDR3 is TGTGCCAGCAGCTTGGGAGCCTACGAGCAGTACGTC.

This chain uses TRBV18 with TRBJ2-7, with 7 bases fitting TRBD1. The CDR3 runs 16 residues. Germline CDR1 is KGHSH and CDR2 is LQKENI. After removal of 4 bases from V and 2 bases from J, the junction contained 11 bases not matched to a gene. CDR3 residues: CASSLEADRTAYEQYF. For the CDR3, the DNA is TGTGCCAGCTCACTTGAAGCGGACAGGACGGCCTACGAGCAGTACTTC.

The V call is TRBV20-1, the J call TRBJ2-3; 11 bases line up with TRBD2. Trimming at V came to 2 bases and at J to 9 bases, leaving 19 bases not matched to a gene. The CDR3 is made up of 18 amino acids. Germline lookup yields CDR1 DFQATT and CDR2 SNEGSKA (reference sequence). CDR3 in amino acids: CSARPTSGGPGGSGTQYF. The CDR3 nucleotides are TGCAGTGCTAGACCCACTAGCGGGGGACCCGGGGGTTCGGGGACGCAGTATTTT.

This sequence joins TRBV6-6 and TRBJ2-1, with 10 bases matching TRBD2. Trimming took 6 bases from V and 5 from J; bases not matched to a gene: 10. This CDR3 comprises 16 residues. Germline CDR1 is MNHNY and CDR2 is SVGAGI (reference sequence). CDR3 loop: CASRASGGVWDNEQFF. The CDR3 DNA reads as TGTGCCAGCAGGGCAAGCGGGGGGGTTTGGGACAATGAGCAGTTCTTC.

In its sample, this clonotype was seen a few times. This chain connects TRBV7-6 to TRBJ2-5; 7 bases line up with TRBD1. Trimming removed 1 base from V and 3 bases from J; junction bases left unmatched: 5. The CDR3 length is 15 residues. CDR1 is SGHVS and CDR2 is FNYEAQ in the germline V gene. CDR3 DNA: TGTGCCAGCAGCTTAGGTCGGGACAGAGAAGAGACCCAGTACTTC. Its translation is CASSLGRDREETQYF.

The rearrangement uses TRBV6-6 and TRBJ1-5, with 7 positions matching TRBD1. Unmatched junction bases numbered 7, after V lost 2 bases and J lost 6 bases. There are 15 residues in the CDR3. The germline V gene has CDR1 MNHNY and CDR2 SVGAGI (reference sequence). DNA for the CDR3: TGTGCCAGCAGTTACGGGCAGGGGGGATTTCAGCCCCAGCATTTT. It encodes CASSYGQGGFQPQHF.

This clonotype was observed at least ten times. V gene TRBV12-3 or TRBV12-4 combines with J gene TRBJ2-7; no firm D call. The CDR3 has 13 residues. The ends were cut back, 3 bases at V and 2 bases at J, with 8 bases in the middle. The CDR3 DNA is TGTGCCAGCAGTTTGACCGCAACCTACGAGCAGTACTTC. As protein: CASSLTATYEQYF.

The V gene is TRBV5-6, the J gene TRBJ2-1; 15 nucleotides line up with TRBD2. With 4 bases clipped from V and 9 bases from J, the junction kept 2 bases outside the gene matches. Germline CDR1 reads SGHDT; CDR2 reads YYEEEE. This CDR3 is 14 amino acids long. The DNA of the CDR3 is TGTGCCAGCAGCGCGGGACTAGCGGGAGGTGAGCAGTTCTTC. It encodes CASSAGLAGGEQFF.

This chain uses TRBV18 with TRBJ2-3, with D uncertain. The germline CDR1 and CDR2 sequences are KGHSH and LQKENI. The CDR3 runs 16 residues. V lost 3 bases to trimming and J lost 0 bases, with 13 bases between them. The CDR3, as DNA: TGTGCCAGCTCACCCGTTCCGAGCACTAGCACAGATACGCAGTATTTT. Translation: CASSPVPSTSTDTQYF. Full variable domain (missing parts from reference TRBV18 and TRBJ2-3): NAGVMQNPRHLVRRRGQEARLRCSPMKGHSHVYWYRQLPEEGLKFMVYLQKENIIDESGMPKERFSAEFPKEGPSILRIQQVVRGDSAAYFCASSPVPSTSTDTQYFGPGTRLTVL.

This chain links TRBV20-1 with TRBJ2-3; 7 bases fit TRBD2. V gave up 5 bases and J gave up 0 bases; unmatched junction bases: 5. The CDR3 consists of 14 residues. Per the germline V gene, CDR1 is DFQATT and CDR2 is SNEGSKA (reference sequence). CDR3 sequence: CSASSSGSTDTQYF. For the CDR3, the DNA is TGCAGTGCTTCCTCTAGCGGAAGCACAGATACGCAGTATTTT.

The chain combines TRBV5-1 with TRBJ1-1, with D unclear. From germline, CDR1 is SGHRS and CDR2 YFSETQ. The CDR3 contains 14 residues. V was clipped by 2 bases and J by 1 base, with 9 bases between them. Written as DNA, the CDR3 is TGCGCCAGCAGCTTTACCAATAGGAACACTGAAGCTTTCTTT. This translates into CASSFTNRNTEAFF.

This clonotype was detected once. At one of its ends the junction is not consistent with the germline gene, which may arise from a read error. This sequence joins TRBV7-6 and TRBJ1-3; D unresolved. From germline, CDR1 is SGHVS and CDR2 FNYEAQ. This CDR3 contains 14 residues. The CDR3 reads CASSPPLAGNTKYF. DNA for the CDR3: TGTGCCAGCAGCCCGCCCCTAGCTGGAAACACCAAATATTTT.

The table lists this clonotype with many counts. The rearrangement links TRBV5-1 to TRBJ1-1; D not resolved. From germline, CDR1 is SGHRS and CDR2 YFSETQ. There are 15 residues in the CDR3. The V gene lost 3 bases and the J gene lost 4 bases, with 16 bases spanning the gap. CDR3 coding DNA: TGCGCCAGCAGCTATTTCGGGGAGGTGGGCACTGAAGCTTTCTTT. The encoded protein is CASSYFGEVGTEAFF.

This clonotype has ten or more counts. CDR3 in DNA: TGTGCCAGCAGCTCAGGTGGAGGGATCGGTCAGCCCCAGCATTTT. Protein product: CASSSGGGIGQPQHF. This sequence joins TRBV7-2 and TRBJ1-5; D ambiguous. Germline V gene sequence: CDR1 SGHTA, CDR2 FQGNSA. The CDR3 has 15 residues. Trimming stripped 4 bases from V and 6 bases from J, with 16 bases between.

The V and J genes are TRBV5-1 and TRBJ1-1; a weak D match, TRBD1 (5 bases). Germline V lookup: CDR1 SGHRS, CDR2 YFSETQ. Trimming took off 6 bases at V and 1 base at J, with 10 bases between the two ends. The CDR3 has 13 residues. For the CDR3, the DNA is TGCGCCAGCAACTGGGGCCAGAACACTGAAGCTTTCTTT. Residues: CASNWGQNTEAFF.

The chain is built from TRBV7-8 and TRBJ2-1; 9 bases are shared with TRBD2. Germline V gene sequence: CDR1 SGHVS, CDR2 FQNEAQ. CDR3 length: 17 amino acids. Trimming cost V 1 base and J 7 bases; bases outside gene matches: 11. CDR3 in amino acids: CASSLGGSGGNRNEQFF. CDR3 sequence (DNA): TGTGCCAGCAGCTTAGGAGGCAGCGGGGGGAATAGGAATGAGCAGTTCTTC.

This clonotype was seen a few times. Here the CDR3 reads CATAGGVEETQYF. For the CDR3, the DNA is TGTGCCACCGCGGGGGGTGTTGAAGAGACCCAGTACTTC. The rearrangement uses TRBV18 and TRBJ2-5; 8 bases are shared with TRBD2. Trimming at V came to 10 bases and at J to 3 bases, leaving 7 bases not matched to a gene. Per germline, CDR1 KGHSH and CDR2 LQKENI. CDR3 size: 13 residues.

V and J are TRBV5-1 and TRBJ2-3, with 13 bases lining up with TRBD2. The ends lost 4 bases at V and 0 bases at J; junction bases unmatched: 5. The CDR3 is 17 amino acids. Germline V gene sequence: CDR1 SGHRS, CDR2 YFSETQ. CDR3 in amino acids: CASSGTSGASSTDTQYF. The DNA for the CDR3 is TGCGCCAGCAGCGGGACTAGCGGGGCCTCTAGCACAGATACGCAGTATTTT.

This clonotype has only a few counts. This chain joins TRBV6-2 or TRBV6-3 and TRBJ2-7; TRBD2 agrees at 11 bases. The CDR3 sequence is 15 residues long. J lost 5 bases, V lost 7 bases, and 10 bases had no gene match. Germline-derived CDR1 and CDR2 are MNHEY and SVGEGT. CDR3 coding DNA: TGTGCCAGCAATCCTCCGGGACTAGCGGTCCACGAGCAGTACTTC. This sequence encodes CASNPPGLAVHEQYF.